The clone carrying this T cell receptor beta chain was detected only once. This beta chain is a stray sequence in a library constructed for alpha chains; its clone size is not meaningful. TCRdb re-called the 5' RACE reads with MiXCR, one entry per CDR3 protein. This listing includes some 70 distinct CDR3 sequences. The sorted Tregs were CD4+CD25+CD127-/low cells. The V and J ends lost 2 bases and 7 bases respectively, with 6 bases between them. The CDR3 extends over 12 amino acids. The germline CDR1 and CDR2 sequences are SGHTA and FQGTGA. The sequence was collected from a female donor with breast cancer. The V call is TRBV7-3, the J call TRBJ2-1; D remains unclear. Material: tumor-infiltrating Tregs sorted from the breast tumor. The CDR3 DNA follows: TGTGCCAGCAGCTTAGTGGAGAATGAGCAGTTCTTC. This encodes CASSLVENEQFF.